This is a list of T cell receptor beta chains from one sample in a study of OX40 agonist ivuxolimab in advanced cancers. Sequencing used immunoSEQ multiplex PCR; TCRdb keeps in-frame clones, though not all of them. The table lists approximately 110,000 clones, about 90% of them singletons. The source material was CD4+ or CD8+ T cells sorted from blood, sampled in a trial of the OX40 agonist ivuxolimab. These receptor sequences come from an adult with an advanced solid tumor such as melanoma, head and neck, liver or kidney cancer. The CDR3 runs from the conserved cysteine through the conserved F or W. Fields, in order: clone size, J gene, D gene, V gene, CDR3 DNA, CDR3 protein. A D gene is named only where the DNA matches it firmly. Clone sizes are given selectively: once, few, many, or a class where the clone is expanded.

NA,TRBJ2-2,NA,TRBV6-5,TGTGCCAGCAGTTATGAAGGGTTAAGCGGGGAGCTGTTTTTT,CASSYEGLSGELFF
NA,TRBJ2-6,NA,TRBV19,TGTGCCTCACAAGGGGGAGCAGAATCTGGGGCCAACGTCCTGACTTTC,CASQGGAESGANVLTF
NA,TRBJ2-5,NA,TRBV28,TGTGCCAGCAGTTTAATAGGGGGGCTAGAGACCCAGTACTTC,CASSLIGGLETQYF
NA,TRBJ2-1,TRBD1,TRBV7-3,TGTGCCAGCAGCTCTCCAGGGGGCCTTGGCAATGAGCAGTTCTTC,CASSSPGGLGNEQFF
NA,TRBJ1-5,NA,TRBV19,TGTGCCAGTAGACCCGGCCATAGCAATCAGCCCCAGCATTTT,CASRPGHSNQPQHF
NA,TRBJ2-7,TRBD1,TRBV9,TGTGCCAGCAGCGTTGAACAGGGGGCGATTGCCTACGAGCAGTACTTC,CASSVEQGAIAYEQYF
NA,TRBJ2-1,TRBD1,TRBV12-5,TGTGCTAGTGTTCCGGGACAGGCTTACAATGAGCAGTTCTTC,CASVPGQAYNEQFF
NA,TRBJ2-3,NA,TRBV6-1,TGTGCCAGCAGTGACGGTCAGGTCCGCACAGATACGCAGTATTTT,CASSDGQVRTDTQYF
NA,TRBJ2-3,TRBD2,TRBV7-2,TGTGCCAGCAGCCCCACTAGCGGGAGGGCCCCAGATACGCAGTATTTT,CASSPTSGRAPDTQYF
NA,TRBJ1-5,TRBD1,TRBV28,TGTGCCAGCGGACAGGGTAGCAATCAGCCCCAGCATTTT,CASGQGSNQPQHF
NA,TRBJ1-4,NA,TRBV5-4,TGTGCCAGCAGCTTGTCTGGGGTTGCAACTAATGAAAAACTGTTTTTT,CASSLSGVATNEKLFF
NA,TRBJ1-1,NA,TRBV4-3,TGCGCCAGCAGCCAAGAATCGAGCTCCTACACTGAAGCTTTCTTT,CASSQESSSYTEAFF
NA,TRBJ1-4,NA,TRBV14,TGTGCCAGCAGCCAAGAAGCGTTTGCAACTAATGAAAAACTGTTTTTT,CASSQEAFATNEKLFF
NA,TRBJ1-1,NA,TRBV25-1,TGTGCCAGCAGTCCCCAGACCGGGAGGGACACTGAAGCTTTCTTT,CASSPQTGRDTEAFF
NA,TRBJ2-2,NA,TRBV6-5,TGTGCCAGCAGTTACTCGAGAATCGGGGAGCTGTTTTTT,CASSYSRIGELFF
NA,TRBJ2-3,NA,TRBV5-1,TGCGCCAGCAGCGGGAACACAGCAGATACGCAGTATTTT,CASSGNTADTQYF
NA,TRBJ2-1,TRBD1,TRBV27,TGTGCCAGCAGCTCCCTTTCCAGGGGGAAGAATGAGCAGTTCTTC,CASSSLSRGKNEQFF
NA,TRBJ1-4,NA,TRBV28,TGTGCCAGCAGTTTGTCAGGGAGGGAAAAACTGTTTTTT,CASSLSGREKLFF
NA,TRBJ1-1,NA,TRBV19,TGTGCCAGTACCCCGGACAGTTTGAAGAACACTGAAGCTTTCTTT,CASTPDSLKNTEAFF
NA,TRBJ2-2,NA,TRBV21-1,TGTGCCAGCAGCAAAACTCTCGAACCCGCCGAGGGGGAGCTGTTTTTT,CASSKTLEPAEGELFF
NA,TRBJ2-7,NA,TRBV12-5,TGTGCTAGTGGTCTACTCCAGACGGGCTACGAGCAGTACTTC,CASGLLQTGYEQYF
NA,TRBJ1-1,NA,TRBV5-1,TGCGCCAGCAGCTTGGAAGGGCGGAACACTGAAGCTTTCTTT,CASSLEGRNTEAFF
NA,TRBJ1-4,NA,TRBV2,TGTGCCAGCAGCAGAGACACTACAACTAATGAAAAACTGTTTTTT,CASSRDTTTNEKLFF
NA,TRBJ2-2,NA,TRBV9,TGTGCCAGCAGCGTAGTTCCAGGTCACACCGGGGAGCTGTTTTTT,CASSVVPGHTGELFF
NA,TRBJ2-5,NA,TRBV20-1,TGCAGTGCTAGGCTCCAAGAGACCCAGTACTTC,CSARLQETQYF
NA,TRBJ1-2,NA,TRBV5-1,TGCGCCAGCAGCCCCCTGGACAGTTCTGGCTACACCTTC,CASSPLDSSGYTF
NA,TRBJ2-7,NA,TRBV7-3,TGTGCCAGCAGCCCCGGGACTCCCCTCGACGAGCAGTACTTC,CASSPGTPLDEQYF
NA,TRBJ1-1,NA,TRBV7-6,TGTGCCAGCAGCTTATCTCTGAACACTGAAGCTTTCTTT,CASSLSLNTEAFF
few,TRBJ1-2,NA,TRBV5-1,TGCGCCAGCAGCTTCTCGAGGGCTAACTATGGCTACACCTTC,CASSFSRANYGYTF
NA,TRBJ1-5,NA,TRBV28,TGTGCCAGCAGTTTTGGGACACTCAATCAGCCCCAGCATTTT,CASSFGTLNQPQHF
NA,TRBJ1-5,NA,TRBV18,TGTGCCAGCTCCCCGCTAGGGGATCAGCCCCAGCATTTT,CASSPLGDQPQHF
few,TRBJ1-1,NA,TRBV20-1,TGCAGTGCTAGCGGGGGAGGGGCAGCTTTCTTT,CSASGGGAAFF
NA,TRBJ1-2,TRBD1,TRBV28,TGTGCCAGCAGTTTATACGGGCCGACAGGGTTTGGCTACACCTTC,CASSLYGPTGFGYTF
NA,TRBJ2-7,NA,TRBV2,TGTGCCAGCAGTGCCCTCACCAGGATGACGACGGGGGAGCAGTACTTC,CASSALTRMTTGEQYF
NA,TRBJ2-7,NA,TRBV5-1,TGCGCCAGCAGCTTTCCTTCGAACGGCTACGAGCAGTACTTC,CASSFPSNGYEQYF
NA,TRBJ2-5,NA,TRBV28,TGTGCCAGCAGTTTCCCCGGGACCCAGTACTTC,CASSFPGTQYF
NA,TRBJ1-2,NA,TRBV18,TGTGCCAGCTCACCACTATCAATCTCTCAGATTAACTATGGCTACACCTTC,CASSPLSISQINYGYTF
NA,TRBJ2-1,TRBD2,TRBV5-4,TGTGCCAGCAGCTCTAAGACTAGCGGGAAAGGAGACAATGAGCAGTTCTTC,CASSSKTSGKGDNEQFF
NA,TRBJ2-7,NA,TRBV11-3,TGTGCCAGCAGCCTCGGATCCTACGAGCAGTACTTC,CASSLGSYEQYF
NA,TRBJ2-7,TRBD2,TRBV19,TGTGCCAGTAGTATGGGACTAGCGCTTACCTACGAGCAGTACTTC,CASSMGLALTYEQYF
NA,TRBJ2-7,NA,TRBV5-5,TGTGCCAGCAGCTTCCCAGGGACCTACGAGCAGTACTTC,CASSFPGTYEQYF
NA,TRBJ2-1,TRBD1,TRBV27,TGTGCCAGCAGCATGGGACAGGTCCCTTACAATGAGCAGTTCTTC,CASSMGQVPYNEQFF
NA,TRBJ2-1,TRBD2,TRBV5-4,TGTGCCAGCAGCTCCTCCGGGACTAGCCAGGAGCAGTTCTTC,CASSSSGTSQEQFF
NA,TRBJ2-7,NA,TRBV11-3,TGTGCCAGCAGCTTAGGGAACGGGGAACATCACGAGCAGTACTTC,CASSLGNGEHHEQYF
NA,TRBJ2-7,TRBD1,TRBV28,TGTGCCAGCAGGGCATCTACAGGGGCCGGGGCCTACGAGCAGTACTTC,CASRASTGAGAYEQYF
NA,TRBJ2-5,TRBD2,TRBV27,TGTGCCAGCAGTACCCGACTTACCGGGACTAGCGGGTTAGTCCAAGAGACCCAGTACTTC,CASSTRLTGTSGLVQETQYF
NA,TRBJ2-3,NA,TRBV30,TGTGCCTGGAGTCCCCCGACAGGAGGGACGCAGTATTTT,CAWSPPTGGTQYF
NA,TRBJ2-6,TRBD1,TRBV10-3,TGTGCCATCAGGCCTATGCTGGGACAGGGGGCGCTTGGGGCCAACGTCCTGACTTTC,CAIRPMLGQGALGANVLTF
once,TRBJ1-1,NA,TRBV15,TGTGCCACCAGCAGAGAGGGATACGGTCCGAACACTGAAGCTTTCTTT,CATSREGYGPNTEAFF
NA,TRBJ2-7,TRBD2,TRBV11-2,TGTGCCAGCAGCTTTTTGACCGGCGGGAGAAGAGTGGTAACCTACGAGCAGTACTTC,CASSFLTGGRRVVTYEQYF
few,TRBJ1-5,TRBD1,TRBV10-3,TGTGCCATCAGCCTTGACAGGGGCAATCAGCCCCAGCATTTT,CAISLDRGNQPQHF
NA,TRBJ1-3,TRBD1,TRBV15,TGTGCCACCAGCAGAGAAAGGGGGCCTGCTGGAAACACCATATATTTT,CATSRERGPAGNTIYF
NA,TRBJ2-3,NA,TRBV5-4,TGTGCCAGCAGCTTGAATAAGGAGGTTAGCACAGATACGCAGTATTTT,CASSLNKEVSTDTQYF
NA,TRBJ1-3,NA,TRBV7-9,TGTGCCAGCAGCGCCGCCACAGGGCTGGTCTCTGGAAACACCATATATTTT,CASSAATGLVSGNTIYF
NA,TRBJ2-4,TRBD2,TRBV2,TGTGCCAGCGGACTAGCAGAAAACATTCAGTACTTC,CASGLAENIQYF